These 7 T cell receptor beta chains originate from one sample sequenced in a study of T cell responses to AZD1222 COVID-19 vaccine. Sequenced by immunoSEQ multiplex PCR; TCRdb stores in-frame clones only, minus some. The repertoire includes 120,000 to 150,000 clones, around 89% of them detected once, and 3% to 4% sits in the top ten. The starting material was peripheral blood, obtained on day 0 of MenACWY control vaccination. The origin of the receptors is an adult in good health.

The chain links TRBV4-2 to TRBJ2-3, with TRBD1 identical over 7 bases. Germline values: CDR1 LGHNA, CDR2 YNFKEQ. The CDR3 runs 17 residues. After removal of 4 bases from V and 1 base from J, the junction contained 11 bases not matched to a gene. The CDR3 region is CASSLGAQGTRTDTQYF. The CDR3, as DNA: TGTGCCAGCAGCCTAGGGGCACAGGGGACCCGCACAGATACGCAGTATTTT.

J is TRBJ2-1 and V is TRBV5-6; the D is unclear. The germline V and J ends were trimmed by 0 bases and 4 bases, with 5 bases remaining between them. Germline values: CDR1 SGHDT, CDR2 YYEEEE. CDR3 length: 13 amino acids. The CDR3 sequence: CASSLGQYNEQFF. CDR3 coding DNA: TGTGCCAGCAGCTTGGGCCAATACAATGAGCAGTTCTTC. The full variable domain, completed using reference TRBV5-6 and TRBJ2-1, is DAGVTQSPTHLIKTRGQQVTLRCSPKSGHDTVSWYQQALGQGPQFIFQYYEEEERQRGNFPDRFSGHQFPNYSSELNVNALLLGDSALYLCASSLGQYNEQFFGPGTRLTVL.

V is TRBV11-1 and J is TRBJ1-1; no clear D. Germline V lookup: CDR1 SGHAT, CDR2 FQDESV (reference sequence). The CDR3 extends over 12 amino acids. V gave up 5 bases and J gave up 4 bases, with 8 bases separating them. CDR3 region: CASSHGITEAFF. Written as DNA, the CDR3 is TGTGCCAGCAGCCATGGGATCACTGAAGCTTTCTTT.

The gene calls are TRBV19 and TRBJ1-2; D is undetermined. Germline V gives CDR1 LNHDA, CDR2 SQIVND (reference sequence). The CDR3 is made up of 13 amino acids. Trimming removed 5 bases at V and 3 bases at J, with 10 bases between. The CDR3 coding sequence is TGTGCCAGTAGTCACAAAACTTACTATGGCTACACCTTC. This sequence encodes CASSHKTYYGYTF.

The chain carries TRBV6-1 and TRBJ1-2, with 7 bases lining up with TRBD1. V lost 4 bases and J lost 4; bases outside the gene matches: 12. Looked up from germline, CDR1 is MNHNS and CDR2 is SASEGT. The CDR3 loop spans 16 amino acids. CDR3 in DNA: TGTGCCAGCAGTGCGGGACAGCGAACCCTCCTCTATGGCTACACCTTC. Protein product: CASSAGQRTLLYGYTF.

This chain uses TRBV7-2 with TRBJ1-2; D may be TRBD1 (6 bases). From germline, CDR1 is SGHTA and CDR2 FQGNSA. CDR3 size: 11 residues. The V end lost 5 bases, the J end lost 8 bases, and 9 bases lay between the germline ends. The CDR3 loop reads CASSRGGGYTF. CDR3 in DNA: TGTGCCAGCAGCCGAGGGGGAGGCTACACCTTC.

This rearrangement joins TRBV6-4 to TRBJ2-1; 10 bases agree with TRBD1. Looked up from germline, CDR1 is MRHNA and CDR2 is SNTAGT. CDR3 length: 15 residues. The V segment lost 6 bases and the J segment 5 bases; nucleotides outside the gene matches: 7. CDR3 coding DNA: TGTGCCAGCAGCCTAGGACAGGGGGGGAACAATGAGCAGTTCTTC. This gives the protein CASSLGQGGNNEQFF.